This TCR beta chain was obtained from a study of T-cell reconstitution after alpha-beta-depleted transplantation in children. Points from the study as a whole: Several hundred expanded graft clones reportedly gave rise to the alpha-beta T cells present about two months after transplant.

There are many counts of this clonotype. The antigen is unknown. The library targeted TCRbeta and was prepared with unique molecular identifiers. TCRdb recomputed calls from the PCR reads with MiXCR, one row per CDR3 protein. The table records about 600,000 distinct CDR3 sequences, 20% to 25% of them present only once. The TCR originated in a boy under two years old who had a stem cell transplant for acute myeloid leukemia, so the T cells may come from the graft donor. The starting material was PBMCs, mostly from graft donor cells, obtained 360 days after TCRalphabeta/CD19-depleted stem cell transplant.

CDR3 nucleotide sequence: TGTGCCAGCAGACAGCTAGCGGGGGGGGCAGATACGCAGTATTTT. It encodes CASRQLAGGADTQYF. This chain links TRBV12-3 or TRBV12-4 with TRBJ2-3, with 12 positions matching TRBD2. Trimming cost V 6 bases and J 4 bases; bases outside gene matches: 5. This CDR3 is 15 amino acids long.